What follows are 25 T cell receptor beta chains derived from one specimen sequenced in a study of T cells in localized non-small cell lung cancer. Assay: immunoSEQ multiplex PCR; the TCRdb copy retains only in-frame clones and omits some. The repertoire holds around 50,000 clones, with roughly 89% as singletons. The sample in question was peripheral blood, obtained before any cancer treatment. These receptors originate from a woman aged 35 to 69 with stage I lung adenocarcinoma.

V gene TRBV7-7 combines with J gene TRBJ2-5; the D gene is possibly TRBD1 (5 bases). CDR1 and CDR2 from the germline V gene are SSHAT and FNYEAQ (reference sequence). The CDR3 runs to 14 residues. V shed 1 base and J shed 4 bases, with 10 bases lying between them. The CDR3 reads CASSLGGRSETQYF. In DNA, the CDR3 is TGTGCCAGCAGCTTAGGGGGCAGATCAGAGACCCAGTACTTC.

This sequence joins TRBV30 and TRBJ2-1; D remains unclear. The CDR3 covers 11 residues. The V gene lost 0 bases and the J gene lost 8 bases, with 5 bases spanning the gap. The germline V gene encodes CDR1 GTSNPN and CDR2 SVGIG (reference sequence). The CDR3: CAWSVLDEQFF. The CDR3 nucleotides are TGTGCCTGGAGTGTACTCGATGAGCAGTTCTTC.

The V call is TRBV5-1, the J call TRBJ1-1; D gene unclear. This CDR3 is built from 14 residues. V lost 1 base and J 1 base, leaving 8 bases between the germline ends. Germline-derived CDR1 and CDR2 are SGHRS and YFSETQ. The CDR3 bases are TGCGCCAGCAGCTTGAATCCAGGGAACACTGAAGCTTTCTTT. It yields the protein CASSLNPGNTEAFF.

The V call is TRBV27, the J call TRBJ1-4; TRBD1 might be the D (6 bases). The CDR3 consists of 15 residues. Germline CDR1 is MNHEY and CDR2 is SMNVEV (reference sequence). The V end was cut by 8 bases, the J end by 0 bases, with 13 bases between. CDR3 protein: CASSQGLATNEKLFF. In DNA form, the CDR3 reads TGTGCCAGCTCACAGGGACTGGCAACTAATGAAAAACTGTTTTTT.

J is TRBJ2-7 and V is TRBV6-6; possibly TRBD1 for D (5 bases). The CDR3 is 14 residues long. Trimming took off 4 bases at V and 6 bases at J, with 16 bases between the two ends. CDR1 MNHNY and CDR2 SVGAGI come from the germline V gene (reference sequence). The CDR3 loop reads CASSSTGFPLEQYF. CDR3 DNA sequence: TGTGCCAGCAGTTCAACAGGTTTTCCGCTCGAGCAGTACTTC.

The chain joins TRBV11-2 to TRBJ1-5; TRBD1 might be the D (6 bases). Germline assignment: CDR1 SGHAT and CDR2 FQNNGV. The CDR3 has 15 amino acids. With 5 bases removed from V and 7 bases from J, the gap between germline ends came to 18 bases. The DNA for the CDR3 is TGTGCCAGCAGCGCTTCGACAGGACGAAGACAGCCCCAGCATTTT. Translation: CASSASTGRRQPQHF.

The chain links TRBV6-5 to TRBJ1-6; no clear D. The germline V gene encodes CDR1 MNHEY and CDR2 SVGAGI. The CDR3 consists of 13 residues. V lost 2 bases, J lost 6 bases, and 5 bases lay in between. The CDR3 DNA is TGTGCCAGCAGTTACACCGGTAATTCACCCCTCCACTTT. Protein product: CASSYTGNSPLHF.

The chain joins TRBV5-4 to TRBJ1-1; possible D gene TRBD1, 5 bases. Trimming shortened V by 9 bases and J by 7 bases, and 16 bases separated the two germline ends. This CDR3 is built from 12 residues. CDR1 is SGHNT and CDR2 is YYREEE in the germline V gene (reference sequence). The CDR3 protein is CATYILGGEAFF. The CDR3 DNA reads TGTGCCACCTACATCTTGGGGGGTGAAGCTTTCTTT.

V gene TRBV6-5 combines with J gene TRBJ1-6, with D hard to call. V was clipped by 1 base and J by 3 bases, with 10 bases between them. This CDR3 spans 16 amino acids. Germline V lookup: CDR1 MNHEY, CDR2 SVGAGI. The CDR3 sequence is CASSYLADIYNSPLHF. The CDR3 DNA follows: TGTGCCAGCAGTTACTTAGCTGATATCTATAATTCACCCCTCCACTTT.

This clone came up once. The chain carries TRBV6-5 and TRBJ2-7, with D perhaps TRBD1 or TRBD2 (5 bases each). V shed 6 bases and J shed 0 bases, with 12 bases lying between them. CDR1 is MNHEY, CDR2 SVGAGI, per germline. This CDR3 region has 14 residues. In DNA, the CDR3 is TGTGCCAGCAGCCTCGACAGCGGCTCCTACGAGCAGTACTTC. Its translation is CASSLDSGSYEQYF.

CDR3 loop: CASSEVQGAYFTDTQYF. In DNA form, the CDR3 reads TGCGCCAGCAGTGAAGTACAGGGGGCTTATTTCACAGATACGCAGTATTTT. The chain links TRBV10-1 to TRBJ2-3, with 9 nucleotides matching TRBD1. Trimming removed 3 bases from V and 2 bases from J; junction bases left unmatched: 9. CDR3 size: 17 residues. CDR1 WNHNN and CDR2 SYGVQD come from the germline V gene (reference sequence).

V gene TRBV7-8 combines with J gene TRBJ1-2; tentative D call: TRBD1 (6 bases). Deletions cut 1 base from V and 4 bases from J, with 7 bases between. The germline V gene has CDR1 SGHVS and CDR2 FQNEAQ. CDR3 length: 13 amino acids. The CDR3 DNA is TGTGCCAGCAGCTTAGGGACAGTCTATGGCTACACCTTC. Protein sequence: CASSLGTVYGYTF.

The chain is built from TRBV21-1 and TRBJ2-1; the D call of TRBD1 is as the table states it, not checked on the DNA. TRBV21-1 is termed a pseudogene. The CDR3 spans 14 residues. As DNA, the CDR3 is TGTGCCAGCAGAGGACAGGGGGCAGTAAATGAGCAGTTCTTC. Protein: CASRGQGAVNEQFF.

This clone was recorded only once. J is TRBJ2-3 and V is TRBV5-1, with D tentatively TRBD1 (6 bases). This CDR3 spans 19 amino acids. Germline V lookup: CDR1 SGHRS, CDR2 YFSETQ. Between the trimmed V and J ends, which lost 1 base and 0 bases, there was a span of 21 bases. CDR3 residues: CASSLRSRTERSSTDTQYF. Written as DNA, the CDR3 is TGCGCCAGCAGCTTGAGGTCCCGGACAGAGAGATCTAGCACAGATACGCAGTATTTT.

The V gene is TRBV7-2, the J gene TRBJ1-5; TRBD1 is a possible D gene (5 bases). The germline V gene encodes CDR1 SGHTA and CDR2 FQGNSA. V was cut by 5 bases and J by 7 bases, with 15 bases left in between. CDR3 length equals 14 residues. The CDR3 DNA follows: TGTGCCAGCAGCCGAGTTCCAGGGAACCAGCCCCAGCATTTT. It specifies CASSRVPGNQPQHF.

This clone was picked up one time. The chain carries TRBV5-1 and TRBJ2-6; D gene unclear. With 4 bases removed from V and 1 base from J, the gap between germline ends came to 6 bases. Germline CDR1 is SGHRS and CDR2 is YFSETQ. The CDR3 is made up of 14 amino acids. In DNA, the CDR3 is TGCGCCAGCAGCCCGAGTTCTGGGGCCAACGTCCTGACTTTC. This gives the protein CASSPSSGANVLTF. The entire variable domain, with the rest obtained from reference TRBV5-1 and TRBJ2-6, is as follows: KAGVTQTPRYLIKTRGQQVTLSCSPISGHRSVSWYQQTPGQGLQFLFEYFSETQRNKGNFPGRFSGRQFSNSRSEMNVSTLELGDSALYLCASSPSSGANVLTFGAGSRLTVL.

DNA for the CDR3: TGTGCCAGCAGCTTAGAAGGTCGGGGGAATAAAGCTTTCTTT. Residues: CASSLEGRGNKAFF. The gene calls are TRBV7-8 and TRBJ1-1; D perhaps matches TRBD1 (5 bases). Looked up from germline, CDR1 is SGHVS and CDR2 is FQNEAQ. This CDR3 has 14 amino acids. The germline V and J ends were trimmed by 1 base and 9 bases, with 15 bases remaining between them.

The J gene is TRBJ2-7, the V gene TRBV28; possible D gene TRBD1, 5 bases. Germline V gene lookup returns CDR1 MDHEN and CDR2 SYDVKM. The CDR3 sequence is 15 residues long. Trimming left V 2 bases short and J 5 bases short, with 16 bases between. The CDR3 here is CASSLGRTLDHEQYF. CDR3 DNA sequence: TGTGCCAGCAGTTTAGGGCGGACACTCGACCACGAGCAGTACTTC. Variable domain in full (rest from reference TRBV28 and TRBJ2-7): DVKVTQSSRYLVKRTGEKVFLECVQDMDHENMFWYRQDPGLGLRLIYFSYDVKMKEKGDIPEGYSVSREKKERFSLILESASTNQTSMYLCASSLGRTLDHEQYFGPGTRLTVT.

In its sample, this clone was seen once. This chain joins TRBV30 and TRBJ1-1; D ambiguous. The ends were cut back, 0 bases at V and 10 bases at J, with 9 bases in the middle. This CDR3 is 11 amino acids long. Germline V gives CDR1 GTSNPN, CDR2 SVGIG (reference sequence). In DNA, the CDR3 is TGTGCCTGGAGTGTACGACCTTCAGCTTTCTTT. It translates to CAWSVRPSAFF. The variable domain in full, with the rest retrieved from reference TRBV30 and TRBJ1-1, is SQTIHQWPATLVQPVGSPLSLECTVEGTSNPNLYWYRQAAGRGLQLLFYSVGIGQISSEVPQNLSASRPQDRQFILSSKKLLLSDSGFYLCAWSVRPSAFFGQGTRLTVV.

This chain links TRBV30 with TRBJ1-1; D uncertain. This CDR3 comprises 13 residues. Trimming stripped 4 bases from V and 1 base from J, with 10 bases between. In germline, CDR1 is GTSNPN, CDR2 SVGIG (reference sequence). The CDR3 DNA reads TGTGCCTGGATGGGAGAGACGAACACTGAAGCTTTCTTT. This codes for CAWMGETNTEAFF.

The chain combines TRBV6-5 with TRBJ1-2; 8 bases match TRBD1. The CDR3 sequence is 15 residues long. From germline, CDR1 is MNHEY and CDR2 SVGAGI. The junction had 5 bases not matched to a gene; V was cut back by 0 bases and J by 5 bases. Here the CDR3 DNA reads TGTGCCAGCAGTTACTCGGGACAGGCTCAATATGGCTACACCTTC. It translates to CASSYSGQAQYGYTF.

The CDR3 loop reads CASSLVGPYEQYF. The CDR3, as DNA: TGTGCCAGCAGCTTAGTTGGTCCCTACGAGCAGTACTTC. The V gene is TRBV7-2, the J gene TRBJ2-7; D gene ambiguous. Germline CDR1 reads SGHTA; CDR2 reads FQGNSA. The CDR3 runs to 13 residues. V was cut by 1 base and J by 2 bases, with 6 bases left in between.

The CDR3 loop reads CASSREQGAFDSPLHF. The CDR3 DNA follows: TGCGCCAGCAGTCGGGAACAGGGGGCTTTTGATTCACCCCTCCACTTT. V usage is TRBV4-1 and J usage is TRBJ1-6, with 9 nucleotides matching TRBD1. Germline loops: CDR1 MGHRA, CDR2 YSYEKL. This CDR3 has 16 residues. V lost 6 bases, J lost 8 bases, and 11 bases stayed unmatched.

The gene calls are TRBV4-3 and TRBJ1-1; D is perhaps TRBD1 (5 bases). Trimming left V 0 bases short and J 3 bases short, with 11 bases between. The CDR3 has 15 residues. The germline gives CDR1 LGHNA, CDR2 YSLEER. CDR3 amino acids: CASSQDHGGYTEAFF. CDR3 nucleotide sequence: TGCGCCAGCAGCCAAGATCATGGGGGGTACACTGAAGCTTTCTTT.

The V call is TRBV9, the J call TRBJ2-7; D not resolved. CDR1 SGDLS and CDR2 YYNGEE come from the germline V gene. This CDR3 region has 13 residues. The V end was cut by 3 bases, the J end by 3 bases, with 10 bases between. The CDR3 DNA sequence: TGTGCCAGCAGCGGACGACCCAACTACGAGCAGTACTTC. Its protein is CASSGRPNYEQYF.